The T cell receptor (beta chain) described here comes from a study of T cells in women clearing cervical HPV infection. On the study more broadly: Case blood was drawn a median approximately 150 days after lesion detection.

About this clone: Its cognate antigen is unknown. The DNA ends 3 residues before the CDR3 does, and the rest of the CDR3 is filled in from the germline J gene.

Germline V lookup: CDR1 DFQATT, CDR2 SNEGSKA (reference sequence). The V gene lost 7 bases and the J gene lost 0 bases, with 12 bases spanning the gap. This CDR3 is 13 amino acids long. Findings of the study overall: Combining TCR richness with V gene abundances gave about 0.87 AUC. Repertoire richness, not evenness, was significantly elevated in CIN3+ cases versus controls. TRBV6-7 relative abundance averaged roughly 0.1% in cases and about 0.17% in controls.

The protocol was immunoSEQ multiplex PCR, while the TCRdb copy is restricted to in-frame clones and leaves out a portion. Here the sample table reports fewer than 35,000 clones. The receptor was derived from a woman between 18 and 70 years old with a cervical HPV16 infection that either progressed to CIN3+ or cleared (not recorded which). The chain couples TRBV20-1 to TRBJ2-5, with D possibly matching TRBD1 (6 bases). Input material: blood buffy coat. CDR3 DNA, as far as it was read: TGCAGTGTTGAGCCAGGGGACCAAGAGACC. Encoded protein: CSVEPGDQET. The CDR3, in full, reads CSVEPGDQETQYF.